The clone carrying this TCR beta chain was detected only a few times. Its specificity is unknown. Gene names denote mouse genes. The read falls 1 residue short of the CDR3 end, and the missing part is taken from the germline J gene. The data were taken from a study of tissue T cells after allogeneic stem cell transplantation. This CDR3 has 15 residues. Germline CDR1 LGHNA, CDR2 YSYQKL. V was clipped by 0 bases and J by 6 bases; unmatched bases: 2. Clones were read by immunoSEQ multiplex PCR, and TCRdb kept only the in-frame ones, dropping some. The sample includes 4,000 to 5,500 clones, 32% of them seen just once. Findings of the study overall: Motif-based clustering found tissue-specific repertoire signatures shared across patients, though few clones were shared. Tissue-detected TCR repertoire was only partly captured by blood and spleen T cells.

Indicated time point: mouse harvest day 14 after allogeneic transplant. Each mouse received 10^7 T-cell-depleted marrow cells plus 10^6 splenic CD5+ T cells by tail vein. The receptor's source is a female BALB/c mouse given C57BL/6 T cells with graft-versus-host disease after an allogeneic hematopoietic cell transplant. The J gene is TRBJ2-2, the V gene TRBV2, with TRBD2 matching 9 bases. The sequenced material came from skin. Incomplete CDR3 DNA: TGTGCCAGCAGCCAAGACTGGGGGGGACCCGGGCAGCTCTAC. Translation gives CASSQDWGGPGQLY. The whole CDR3 sequence reads CASSQDWGGPGQLYF.